This T cell receptor beta chain was captured by sequencing in a study of blood T cell repertoires in COVID-19. Study-wide context: The cDNA or gDNA used as material had been derived from T cells, B-cell-depleted T cells, or PBMCs.

Cohort 3 donors were reported recovered after two negative PCRs, clearance, or symptom resolution. The authors' processing: Reference gene primer amplification gave estimated nucleated cell counts. Using immunoSEQ multiplex PCR, the repertoire was profiled, and TCRdb retains in-frame clones only, with some absent. V, J and clone size derive from that table, while D and trimming were established from the DNA sequence. The sample lists about 180,000 clones, over 75% occurring once. V was cut by 4 bases and J by 8 bases, with 15 bases left in between. Germline CDR1 MNHEY, CDR2 SVGAGI. CDR3 length: 14 residues.

V is TRBV6-5 and J is TRBJ2-1; D might be TRBD2 (6 bases). The sequenced material came from PBMCs or T cells enriched from blood (not recorded which). This sequence was found in a young woman who had recovered from COVID-19. The CDR3 nucleotides are TGTGCCAGCAGTTTCCCGGGAGAAAGCGATGAGCAGTTCTTC. It specifies CASSFPGESDEQFF.